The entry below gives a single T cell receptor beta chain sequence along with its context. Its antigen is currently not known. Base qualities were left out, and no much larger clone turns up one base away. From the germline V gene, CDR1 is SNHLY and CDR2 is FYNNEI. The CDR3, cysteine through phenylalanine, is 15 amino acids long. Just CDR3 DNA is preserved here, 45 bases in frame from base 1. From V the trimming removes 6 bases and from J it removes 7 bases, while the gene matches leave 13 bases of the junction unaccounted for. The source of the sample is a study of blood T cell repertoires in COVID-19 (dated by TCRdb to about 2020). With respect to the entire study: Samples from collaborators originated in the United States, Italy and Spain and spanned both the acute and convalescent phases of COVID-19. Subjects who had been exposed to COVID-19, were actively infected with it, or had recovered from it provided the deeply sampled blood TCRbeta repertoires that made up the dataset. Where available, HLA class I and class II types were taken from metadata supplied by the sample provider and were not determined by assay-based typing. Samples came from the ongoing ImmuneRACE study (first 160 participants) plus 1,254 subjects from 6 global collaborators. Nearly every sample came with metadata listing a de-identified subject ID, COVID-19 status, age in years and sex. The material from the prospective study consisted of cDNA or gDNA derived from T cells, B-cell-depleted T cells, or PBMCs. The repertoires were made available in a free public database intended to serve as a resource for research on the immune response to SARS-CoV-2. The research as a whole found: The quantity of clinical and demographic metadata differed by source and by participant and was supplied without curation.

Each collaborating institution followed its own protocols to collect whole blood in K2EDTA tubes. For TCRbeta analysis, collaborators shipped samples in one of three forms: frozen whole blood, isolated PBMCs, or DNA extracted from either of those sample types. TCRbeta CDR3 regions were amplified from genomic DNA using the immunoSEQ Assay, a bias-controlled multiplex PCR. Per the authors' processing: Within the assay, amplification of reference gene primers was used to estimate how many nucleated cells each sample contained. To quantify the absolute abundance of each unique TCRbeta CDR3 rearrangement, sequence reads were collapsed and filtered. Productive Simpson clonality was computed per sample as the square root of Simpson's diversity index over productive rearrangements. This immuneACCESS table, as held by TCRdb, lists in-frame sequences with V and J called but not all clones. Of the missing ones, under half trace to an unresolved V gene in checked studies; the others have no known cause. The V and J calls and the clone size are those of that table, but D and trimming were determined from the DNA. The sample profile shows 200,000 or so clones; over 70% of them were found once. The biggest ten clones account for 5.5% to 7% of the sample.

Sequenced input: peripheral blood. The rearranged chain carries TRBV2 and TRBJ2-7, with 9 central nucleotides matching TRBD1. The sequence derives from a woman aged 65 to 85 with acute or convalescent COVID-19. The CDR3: CASRENRDRVREQYF. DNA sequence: TGTGCCAGCAGGGAAAACCGGGACAGGGTGCGGGAGCAGTACTTC.